This TCR beta chain emerged from a study of blood T cell repertoires in COVID-19. At the level of the study: Collection of acute and convalescent COVID-19 samples took place in the United States, Italy and Spain.

Original processing notes: From reference gene primer amplification, estimates of nucleated cell counts were derived. Repertoires were generated with immunoSEQ multiplex PCR, while TCRdb's copy carries only in-frame clones and drops some. V and J calls and clone size are those listed in that table; D and trimming were worked out from the DNA. Counted here are more than 200,000 clones, approximately 91% occurring once; the ten biggest clones make up more than 0.55%. This CDR3 has 14 amino acids. The ends lost 9 bases at V and 6 bases at J; junction bases unmatched: 9. Germline V gene data show CDR1 as KGHDR and CDR2 as SFDVKD.

The chain employs TRBV24-1 and TRBJ1-4; 7 bases fit TRBD1. This TCR was recovered from a human donor in a cohort sampled during active COVID-19. Sequences were obtained from peripheral blood. CDR3 region: CATPPGQDHEKLFF. The CDR3 nucleotides read TGTGCCACCCCTCCCGGACAGGACCATGAAAAACTGTTTTTT.